This entry concerns a single T cell receptor (beta chain). Its antigen is not known. The sample originates from a study of T cells after posttransplantation cyclophosphamide. Control samples came 1 year after myeloablative marrow transplants with methotrexate plus calcineurin inhibitor. Study-level findings and limits: Blood and skin or GI T cell repertoires showed limited TRB overlap. Recipient CMV seropositivity and CMV reactivation strongly tracked TRB clonality.

Measured with immunoSEQ multiplex PCR; TCRdb has only the in-frame clones, and not every one. The sample comprises about 9,900 clones, 70% to 90% of which are singletons, and 20% to 30% rests with the top ten. Germline V gives CDR1 LGHNA, CDR2 YNFKEQ. The CDR3 loop spans 14 amino acids. Losses at the gene ends were 2 bases for V and 5 bases for J; bases not matched to a gene: 2. V and J are TRBV4-2 and TRBJ2-1; 8 nucleotides match TRBD2. The receptor comes from a young adult male patient who received an allogeneic stem cell transplant from an unrelated donor, was CMV-positive, and had no GVHD. Some T cells may be transferred from the graft donor. Here the sequenced sample was PBMCs, taken after an allogeneic stem cell transplant with a calcineurin inhibitor and methotrexate. This CDR3 reads CASSQRGLDNEQFF. In DNA form, the CDR3 reads TGTGCCAGCAGCCAAAGGGGACTAGACAATGAGCAGTTCTTC.